The clone carrying this TCR beta chain was found many times. As for time point: healthy volunteer bleed at 6 weeks. Total RNA came from unfractionated whole blood. With 0 bases removed from V and 0 bases from J, the gap between germline ends came to 12 bases. CDR1 DFQATT and CDR2 SNEGSKA come from the germline V gene (reference sequence). The CDR3 is made up of 15 amino acids. The data are from a study of human T cells and chemical hapten exposure. TCRdb independently ran MiXCR on the RACE reads; one entry per CDR3 protein. The repertoire holds about 65,000 distinct CDR3 sequences, with around 6.5% as singletons.

The J gene is TRBJ2-7, the V gene TRBV20-1; D is possibly TRBD2 (6 bases). Sequenced sample: whole blood. This clonotype originated in a female donor in good health. Some clones in this sample may be carry-over from other donors' samples. The CDR3, as DNA: TGCAGTGCTAGAGAAGGGGACTTGACCTCCTACGAGCAGTACTTC. Translating it yields CSAREGDLTSYEQYF.